This T cell receptor (beta chain) is drawn from a study of blood T cell repertoires in COVID-19. Across the whole study: Some COVID-19 samples were acute and others convalescent; all came from the United States, Italy and Spain. PBMCs, B-cell-depleted T cells, or T cells provided the cDNA or gDNA that made up the material.

The V gene's germline CDR1 is PRHDT and CDR2 FYEKMQ (reference sequence). J lost 0 bases, V lost 3 bases, and 3 bases had no gene match. The CDR3 is 15 amino acids. Generated by immunoSEQ multiplex PCR, the TCRdb table keeps only in-frame clones and is missing some. The table shows about 220,000 clones, with 87% occurring only once. Ages ranged from about 18 to 89 years, with residence in about 23 US areas. In assigning cohorts, the study relied on participant-reported clinical history. The rearrangement uses TRBV13 and TRBJ2-7, with TRBD1 matching over 9 bases. The TCR was taken from a woman under 40 with acute COVID-19. Sequencing was carried out using PBMCs or T cells enriched from blood (not recorded which). The CDR3 bases are TGTGCCAGCAGCTTTCCGGGACAGGGCTCCTACGAGCAGTACTTC. It encodes CASSFPGQGSYEQYF.